These 29 T cell receptor beta chains originate from one sample sequenced in a study of blood T cell repertoires in COVID-19. Some clones are missing from TCRdb's copy, which holds only in-frame ones; the method was immunoSEQ multiplex PCR. The sample lists 150,000 to 200,000 clones, 70% to 90% occurring once. The sequenced material came from peripheral blood. The receptors derive from a man between 65 and 85 years old with active or convalescent COVID-19.

The CDR3 DNA follows: TGTGCCAGCAGCCCGACTAGCGGAATCTCCTACGAGCAGTACTTC. As protein: CASSPTSGISYEQYF. The V gene is TRBV11-2, the J gene TRBJ2-7; 9 nucleotides agree with TRBD2. V trimming: 5 bases; J trimming: 0 bases; junction bases outside the gene matches: 5. Looked up from germline, CDR1 is SGHAT and CDR2 is FQNNGV. The CDR3 has 15 amino acids. Together with reference TRBV11-2 and TRBJ2-7, the CDR3 gives the full variable domain: EAGVAQSPRYKIIEKRQSVAFWCNPISGHATLYWYQQILGQGPKLLIQFQNNGVVDDSQLPKDRFSAERLKGVDSTLKIQPAKLEDSAVYLCASSPTSGISYEQYFGPGTRLTVT.

For this clone: This specimen includes other DNA sequences encoding the same CDR3. The J gene is TRBJ1-5, the V gene TRBV2, with a weak D call TRBD1 (6 bases). The V gene's germline CDR1 is SNHLY and CDR2 FYNNEI. There are 14 residues in the CDR3. V was pared by 5 bases and J by 4 bases, with 12 bases between. The CDR3 nucleotides read TGTGCCAGCAGTCCCCAGGGGTTAAATCAGCCCCAGCATTTT. Translation: CASSPQGLNQPQHF.

The V call is TRBV10-2, the J call TRBJ1-5; TRBD1 agrees at 9 bases. Losses at the gene ends were 5 bases for V and 2 bases for J; bases not matched to a gene: 10. CDR1 is WSHSY, CDR2 SAAADI, per germline. This CDR3 is 17 amino acids long. CDR3 coding DNA: TGCGCCAGCAGTCGGTTTCCTACAGGGGGCGGCAATCAGCCCCAGCATTTT. Translating gives CASSRFPTGGGNQPQHF.

The CDR3, as DNA: TGTGCCAGCAGCTACCCCCTGGGGCAGGGTCGTGCTGAAAAACTGTTTTTT. As protein: CASSYPLGQGRAEKLFF. This rearrangement joins TRBV5-4 to TRBJ1-4; tentative D call: TRBD1 (5 bases). The CDR3 contains 17 residues. Between the trimmed V and J ends, which lost 3 bases and 7 bases, there was a span of 22 bases. From germline, CDR1 is SGHNT and CDR2 YYREEE (reference sequence).

The table lists this clone with a count of one. The V gene is TRBV5-1, the J gene TRBJ1-4, with D perhaps matching TRBD1 (6 bases). With 4 bases removed from V and 0 bases from J, the gap between germline ends came to 7 bases. CDR3 length: 14 residues. Germline CDR1 reads SGHRS; CDR2 reads YFSETQ. Here the CDR3 DNA reads TGCGCCAGCAGCCGGACAGCAACTAATGAAAAACTGTTTTTT. Translating gives CASSRTATNEKLFF.

The V gene is TRBV7-9, the J gene TRBJ2-7; tentatively, D is TRBD1 (6 bases). The germline gives CDR1 SEHNR, CDR2 FQNEAQ (reference sequence). The V gene lost 4 bases and the J gene lost 2 bases, with 15 bases spanning the gap. This CDR3 has 15 residues. The CDR3, as DNA: TGTGCCAGCAGCTACCCCGGGACACCAACCTACGAGCAGTACTTC. Its protein is CASSYPGTPTYEQYF.

J is TRBJ1-5 and V is TRBV19; D may be TRBD1 (5 bases). V was cut by 0 bases and J by 6 bases, with 15 bases left in between. The CDR3 is 16 residues long. Germline-derived CDR1 and CDR2 are LNHDA and SQIVND (reference sequence). The CDR3 loop is CASSIDPREVGQPQHF. In DNA, the CDR3 is TGTGCCAGTAGTATAGATCCCAGGGAGGTGGGTCAGCCCCAGCATTTT.

This rearrangement joins TRBV5-4 to TRBJ1-1, with a possible D match to TRBD1 (5 bases). The germline gives CDR1 SGHNT, CDR2 YYREEE (reference sequence). V lost 4 bases, J lost 13 bases, and 23 bases lay in between. This CDR3 is 14 amino acids long. In DNA form, the CDR3 reads TGTGCCAGCAGCCTTACAGGCTCCCGCCAAGATGATTTCTTT. Encoded protein: CASSLTGSRQDDFF.

The CDR3 DNA reads as TGTGCCAGCAGTTACTCCCCCGGCACAGGGCGCCTTTCCTACAATGAGCAGTTCTTC. Its protein product is CASSYSPGTGRLSYNEQFF. The chain links TRBV6-2 or TRBV6-3 to TRBJ2-1; maybe TRBD1 (6 bases). CDR3 length: 19 residues. Germline V gives CDR1 MNHEY, CDR2 SVGEGT. V was clipped by 0 bases and J by 1 base, with 19 bases between them.

The chain combines TRBV29-1 with TRBJ2-2; D remains unclear. Trimming stripped 1 base from V and 3 bases from J, with 6 bases between. Germline lookup yields CDR1 SQVTM and CDR2 ANQGSEA. The CDR3 contains 13 residues. This CDR3 is CSVEVSYTGELFF. DNA of the CDR3: TGCAGCGTTGAAGTATCTTACACCGGGGAGCTGTTTTTT.

The CDR3 loop is CATSRDWLSGSESEQFF. Here the CDR3 DNA reads TGTGCCACCAGCAGAGATTGGTTGAGCGGGAGTGAGAGTGAGCAGTTCTTC. The chain recombines TRBV15 with TRBJ2-1; 8 nucleotides match TRBD2. The trim removed 0 bases at V and 9 bases at J, leaving 13 bases unmatched. This CDR3 contains 17 residues. Germline values: CDR1 LNHNV, CDR2 YYDKDF (reference sequence).

This sequence joins TRBV19 and TRBJ1-5, with a tentative D call TRBD1 (5 bases). In germline, CDR1 is LNHDA, CDR2 SQIVND (reference sequence). The CDR3 is 15 residues long. V shed 6 bases and J shed 2 bases, with 14 bases lying between them. The chain's CDR3 is CASSRMGQGNQPQHF. The DNA of the CDR3 is TGTGCCAGTAGCCGGATGGGGCAGGGCAATCAGCCCCAGCATTTT. Drawing the rest from reference TRBV19 and TRBJ1-5, the complete variable domain is DGGITQSPKYLFRKEGQNVTLSCEQNLNHDAMYWYRQDPGQGLRLIYYSQIVNDFQKGDIAEGYSVSREKKESFPLTVTSAQKNPTAFYLCASSRMGQGNQPQHFGDGTRLSIL.

CDR3: CASSSGTGASNYGYTF. The CDR3 DNA is TGTGCCAGCAGCTCCGGGACAGGGGCCTCTAACTATGGCTACACCTTC. This rearrangement joins TRBV11-2 to TRBJ1-2, with 10 bases identical to TRBD1. The trim removed 4 bases at V and 0 bases at J, leaving 5 bases unmatched. The germline V gene encodes CDR1 SGHAT and CDR2 FQNNGV. CDR3 size: 16 residues.

The rearrangement uses TRBV9 and TRBJ1-2; the D gene is possibly TRBD1 (6 bases). The V gene's germline CDR1 is SGDLS and CDR2 YYNGEE. The length of the CDR3 is 14 residues. The V end lost 3 bases, the J end lost 4 bases, and 13 bases lay between the germline ends. In DNA, the CDR3 is TGTGCCAGCAGCGGTGGGGGAGGGGGCTATGGCTACACCTTC. Translated, it gives CASSGGGGGYGYTF.

The J gene is TRBJ1-1, the V gene TRBV5-1, with 8 bases identical to TRBD1. The V gene end was trimmed by 0 bases and the J gene end by 1 base; junction bases not matched to a gene: 11. This CDR3 comprises 18 residues. Germline CDR1 is SGHRS and CDR2 is YFSETQ. CDR3 loop: CASSLDPGAGGKNTEAFF. In DNA form, the CDR3 reads TGCGCCAGCAGCTTGGATCCTGGGGCAGGGGGCAAGAACACTGAAGCTTTCTTT.

The V gene is TRBV18, the J gene TRBJ2-7, with 8 bases lining up with TRBD1. J lost 5 bases, V lost 1 base, and 4 bases had no gene match. The CDR3 length is 14 residues. Germline V lookup: CDR1 KGHSH, CDR2 LQKENI. CDR3 in amino acids: CASSPRTGFNEQYF. Here the CDR3 DNA reads TGTGCCAGCTCACCACGGACAGGGTTCAACGAGCAGTACTTC. Together with reference TRBV18 and TRBJ2-7, the CDR3 gives the full variable domain: NAGVMQNPRHLVRRRGQEARLRCSPMKGHSHVYWYRQLPEEGLKFMVYLQKENIIDESGMPKERFSAEFPKEGPSILRIQQVVRGDSAAYFCASSPRTGFNEQYFGPGTRLTVT.

CDR3 sequence reads: CASSLGPRNTGELFF. In DNA, the CDR3 is TGCGCCAGCAGCTTGGGCCCGCGGAACACCGGGGAGCTGTTTTTT. This chain connects TRBV5-1 to TRBJ2-2; D gene uncertain. The germline V and J ends were trimmed by 0 bases and 1 base, with 7 bases remaining between them. The germline V gene has CDR1 SGHRS and CDR2 YFSETQ. The CDR3 is made up of 15 amino acids.

This clone was seen a handful of times. The rearrangement links TRBV2 to TRBJ2-5; no definite D call. V gave up 6 bases and J gave up 6 bases, with 11 bases separating them. The CDR3 contains 12 residues. The germline CDR1 and CDR2 sequences are SNHLY and FYNNEI. The CDR3 sequence: CASSAERKTQYF. For the CDR3, the DNA is TGTGCCAGCAGCGCCGAGAGGAAGACCCAGTACTTC.

The sample holds a few counts of this clone. V gene TRBV6-6 combines with J gene TRBJ1-5; D is ambiguous. Germline CDR1 MNHNY, CDR2 SVGAGI (reference sequence). There are 16 residues in the CDR3. The V end was cut by 0 bases, the J end by 0 bases, with 9 bases between. The CDR3 loop reads CASSYSIGTSNQPQHF. CDR3 nucleotides: TGTGCCAGCAGTTACTCGATTGGCACTAGCAATCAGCCCCAGCATTTT.

This chain uses TRBV7-2 with TRBJ2-7, with D possibly TRBD2 on 5 matching bases. The V end was cut by 5 bases, the J end by 7 bases, with 21 bases between. The CDR3 runs 15 residues. Germline CDR1 reads SGHTA; CDR2 reads FQGNSA. The CDR3 loop is CASSPLGRAVEEQYF. CDR3 DNA sequence: TGTGCCAGCAGCCCACTGGGGAGAGCAGTGGAGGAGCAGTACTTC.

The chain's CDR3 is CASSIVGQSNEKLFF. In nucleotides, the CDR3 is TGTGCCAGTAGTATAGTGGGACAGTCGAATGAAAAACTGTTTTTT. The chain links TRBV19 to TRBJ1-4, with 7 bases aligning to TRBD1. This CDR3 is built from 15 residues. Germline V gene lookup returns CDR1 LNHDA and CDR2 SQIVND (reference sequence). The J segment lost 5 bases and the V segment lost 1 base, leaving 4 bases of the junction unmatched.

This clone showed up just a few times. The V and J genes are TRBV3-1 (or the pseudogene TRBV3-2) and TRBJ1-4; TRBD1 matches at 9 bases. CDR1 and CDR2 from the germline V gene are LGHDT and YNNKEL (reference sequence). The CDR3 runs 15 residues. Trimming removed 1 base from V and 8 bases from J; junction bases left unmatched: 5. The CDR3 spells CASSQGTGEGEKLFF. The CDR3 DNA follows: TGTGCCAGCAGCCAAGGGACAGGGGAAGGAGAAAAACTGTTTTTT.

Concerning this clone itself: Other DNA sequences in the sample encode the same CDR3. The V gene is TRBV6-5, the J gene TRBJ1-2; tentatively, D is TRBD1 (6 bases). The V end was cut by 2 bases, the J end by 5 bases, with 12 bases between. This CDR3 spans 14 amino acids. The germline gives CDR1 MNHEY, CDR2 SVGAGI. This CDR3 reads CASSYGGTGYGYTF. The DNA for the CDR3 is TGTGCCAGCAGTTACGGAGGAACAGGGTATGGCTACACCTTC.

The chain uses TRBV6-5 and TRBJ2-7; 7 bases map to TRBD1. Unmatched junction bases numbered 8, after V lost 6 bases and J lost 3 bases. In germline, CDR1 is MNHEY, CDR2 SVGAGI. This CDR3 region has 14 residues. The CDR3 sequence is CASRPPGQNYEQYF. CDR3 coding DNA: TGTGCCAGCAGGCCTCCGGGACAGAACTACGAGCAGTACTTC.

This clone was detected once. The chain uses TRBV11-3 and TRBJ2-7, with 8 bases identical to TRBD2. The CDR3 has 15 residues. CDR1 is SGHNT, CDR2 YENEEA, per germline. Losses at the gene ends were 1 base for V and 6 bases for J; bases not matched to a gene: 8. CDR3 bases: TGTGCCAGCAGCTTAGGTGGCAGCGGGAGCGGCGAGCAGTACTTC. It codes for CASSLGGSGSGEQYF.

The chain combines TRBV28 with TRBJ2-7; no definite D call. Germline V gene data show CDR1 as MDHEN and CDR2 as SYDVKM. The CDR3 is made up of 13 amino acids. Trimming removed 5 bases at V and 2 bases at J, with 10 bases between. This CDR3 reads CASSPQAPYEQYF. The CDR3, as DNA: TGTGCCAGCAGTCCCCAGGCGCCCTACGAGCAGTACTTC.

The V call is TRBV7-8, the J call TRBJ2-3, with 10 bases fitting TRBD2. This CDR3 has 17 amino acids. Germline loops: CDR1 SGHVS, CDR2 FQNEAQ. The V and J ends lost 6 bases and 0 bases, in that order; junction bases with no gene match: 9. CDR3 residues: CASRLRPSGGSTDTQYF. The CDR3, as DNA: TGTGCCAGCAGGTTGAGGCCTAGCGGGGGCAGCACAGATACGCAGTATTTT.

Only one count was recorded for this clone. The genes are TRBV6-2 or TRBV6-3 and TRBJ2-3; 7 bases map to TRBD1. This CDR3 is 16 amino acids long. Germline loops: CDR1 MNHEY, CDR2 SVGEGT. J was trimmed by 0 bases and V by 0 bases; bases with no gene match: 3. This CDR3 is CASSYSGRGSTDTQYF. In DNA form, the CDR3 reads TGTGCCAGCAGTTACTCGGGCAGGGGGAGCACAGATACGCAGTATTTT.

The chain couples TRBV28 to TRBJ1-1; no definite D call. V lost 0 bases to trimming and J lost 0 bases, with 8 bases between them. The V gene's germline CDR1 is MDHEN and CDR2 SYDVKM. CDR3 size: 15 residues. CDR3: CASSLWRSMNTEAFF. CDR3 DNA sequence: TGTGCCAGCAGTTTATGGAGGAGCATGAACACTGAAGCTTTCTTT.